Presented here are 2 T cell receptor beta chains from one specimen sequenced in a study of shared clonotypes between healthy human individuals. The protocol was immunoSEQ multiplex PCR, while the TCRdb copy is restricted to in-frame clones and leaves out a portion. The sample shows under 2.5 million clones, approximately 90% of them seen only once. Sequencing input: naive CD4+ T cells from PBMCs. Subset: CD45RA+ positively selected. The receptors derive from a man between 18 and 35 years old in good health. Some clones in this sample may be carry-over from other donors' samples.

The V call is TRBV7-9, the J call TRBJ1-2, with D possibly being TRBD1 (5 bases). The CDR3 sequence is 15 residues long. CDR1 and CDR2 (germline): SEHNR, FQNEAQ (reference sequence). The ends were cut back, 5 bases at V and 5 bases at J, with 18 bases in the middle. Here the CDR3 reads CASSVRGGAGYGYTF. In DNA form, the CDR3 reads TGTGCCAGCAGCGTCCGCGGAGGGGCTGGGTATGGCTACACCTTC.

V gene TRBV27 combines with J gene TRBJ2-3, with TRBD1 identical over 8 bases. The CDR3 contains 15 residues. The trim removed 1 base at V and 0 bases at J, leaving 0 bases unmatched. The V gene's germline CDR1 is MNHEY and CDR2 SMNVEV (reference sequence). The CDR3 DNA reads TGTGCCAGCAGTTTATACAGGGGGAGCACAGATACGCAGTATTTT. It is translated as CASSLYRGSTDTQYF.